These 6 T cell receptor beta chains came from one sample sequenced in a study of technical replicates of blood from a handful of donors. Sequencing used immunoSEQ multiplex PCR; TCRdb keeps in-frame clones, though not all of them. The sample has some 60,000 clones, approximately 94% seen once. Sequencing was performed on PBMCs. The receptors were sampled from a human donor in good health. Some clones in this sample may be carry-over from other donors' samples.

The CDR3 DNA follows: TGTGCCAGTACCTTGTTCGGAGAGGGCAATCAGCCCCAGCATTTT. It specifies CASTLFGEGNQPQHF. V and J are TRBV19 and TRBJ1-5; D uncertain. CDR3 length: 15 amino acids. V was pared by 7 bases and J by 2 bases, with 15 bases between. The germline V gene has CDR1 LNHDA and CDR2 SQIVND (reference sequence).

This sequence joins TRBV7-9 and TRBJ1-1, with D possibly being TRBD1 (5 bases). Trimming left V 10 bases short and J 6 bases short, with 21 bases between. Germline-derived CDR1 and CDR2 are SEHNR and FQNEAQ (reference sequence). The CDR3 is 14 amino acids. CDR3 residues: CATRPQWAGAEAFF. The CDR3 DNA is TGTGCCACCCGTCCTCAATGGGCGGGGGCTGAAGCTTTCTTT.

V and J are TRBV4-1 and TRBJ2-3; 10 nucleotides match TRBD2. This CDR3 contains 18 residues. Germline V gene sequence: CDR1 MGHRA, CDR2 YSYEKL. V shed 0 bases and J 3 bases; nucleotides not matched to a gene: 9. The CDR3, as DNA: TGCGCCAGCAGCCAAGACACAGGGGGACTAGCGTTTACAGATACGCAGTATTTT. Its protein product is CASSQDTGGLAFTDTQYF.

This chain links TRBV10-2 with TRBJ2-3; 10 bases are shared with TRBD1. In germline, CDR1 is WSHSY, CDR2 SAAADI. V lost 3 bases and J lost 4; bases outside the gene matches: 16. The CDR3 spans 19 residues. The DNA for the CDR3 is TGCGCCAGCAGTGATGCCCTCTCGCCGGGACAGGGGATCCCAGATACGCAGTATTTT. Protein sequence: CASSDALSPGQGIPDTQYF.

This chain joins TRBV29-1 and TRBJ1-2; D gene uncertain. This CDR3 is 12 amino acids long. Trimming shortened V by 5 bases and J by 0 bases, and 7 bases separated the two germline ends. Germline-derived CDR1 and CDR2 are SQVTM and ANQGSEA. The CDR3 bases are TGCAGCGTTATTGACTCTAACTATGGCTACACCTTC. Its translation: CSVIDSNYGYTF.

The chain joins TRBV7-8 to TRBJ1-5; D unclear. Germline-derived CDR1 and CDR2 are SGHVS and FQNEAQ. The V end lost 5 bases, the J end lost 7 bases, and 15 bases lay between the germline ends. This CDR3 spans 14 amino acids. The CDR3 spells CASSLETRRQPQHF. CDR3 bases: TGTGCCAGCAGCCTCGAGACGAGGAGACAGCCCCAGCATTTT.